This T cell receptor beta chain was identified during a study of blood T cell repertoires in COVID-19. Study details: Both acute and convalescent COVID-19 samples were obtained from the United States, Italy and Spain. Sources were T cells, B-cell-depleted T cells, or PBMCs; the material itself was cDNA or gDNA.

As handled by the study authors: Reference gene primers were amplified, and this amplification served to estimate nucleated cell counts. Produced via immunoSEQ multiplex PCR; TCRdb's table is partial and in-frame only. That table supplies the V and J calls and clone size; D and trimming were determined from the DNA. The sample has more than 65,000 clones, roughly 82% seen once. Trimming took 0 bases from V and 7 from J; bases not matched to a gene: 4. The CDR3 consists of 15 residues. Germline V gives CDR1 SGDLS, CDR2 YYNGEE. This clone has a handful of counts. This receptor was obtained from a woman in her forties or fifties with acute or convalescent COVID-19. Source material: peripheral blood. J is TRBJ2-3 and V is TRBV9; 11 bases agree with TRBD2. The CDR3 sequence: CASSVGGLAVNTQYF. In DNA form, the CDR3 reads TGTGCCAGCAGCGTAGGGGGACTAGCGGTTAATACGCAGTATTTT. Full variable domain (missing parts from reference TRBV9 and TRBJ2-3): DSGVTQTPKHLITATGQRVTLRCSPRSGDLSVYWYQQSLDQGLQFLIQYYNGEERAKGNILERFSAQQFPDLHSELNLSSLELGDSALYFCASSVGGLAVNTQYFGPGTRLTVL.